These 28 T cell receptor beta chains came from one sample sequenced in a study of Graves' ophthalmopathy and Graves' hyperthyroidism. As the template, RNA transcripts were used to amplify TCR beta CDR3 regions. Scientists carried out first-round RT-PCR using HTBI primers and then a second-round multiplex PCR. One entry per CDR3 protein results from TCRdb running MiXCR on the multiplex PCR reads. The top ten clones hold 11% of a sample with some 1.1 million distinct CDR3 sequences, about 36% of them seen once. Material for sequencing was peripheral blood or thyroid tissue (not recorded which). These receptors were obtained from an adult man with Graves' hyperthyroidism.

This clonotype was seen only a few times. CDR3 protein: CASTVLTGGGSNQPQHF. DNA of the CDR3: TGTGCCAGCACTGTACTAACGGGTGGAGGTTCTAATCAGCCCCAGCATTTT. V usage is TRBV12-3 or TRBV12-4 and J usage is TRBJ1-5; D unresolved. V lost 7 bases to trimming and J lost 4 bases, with 23 bases between them. The CDR3 is 17 residues long.

This clonotype was seen a few times. The chain carries TRBV13 and TRBJ1-6; 9 nucleotides line up with TRBD1. Trimming took 0 bases from V and 7 from J; bases not matched to a gene: 7. This CDR3 is 17 amino acids long. Germline assignment: CDR1 PRHDT and CDR2 FYEKMQ (reference sequence). The CDR3 region has the DNA TGTGCCAGCAGCTTAGGCCGGACAGGGGCTCCAAATTCACCCCTCCACTTT. It translates to CASSLGRTGAPNSPLHF.

This clonotype was recorded many times. This chain connects TRBV15 to TRBJ1-2; D remains unclear. Trimming removed 1 base at V and 8 bases at J, with 14 bases between. The germline CDR1 and CDR2 sequences are LNHNV and YYDKDF (reference sequence). The CDR3 loop spans 14 amino acids. CDR3 DNA: TGTGCCACCAGCAGAGGCGGGCGGAGGTCCGGCTACACCTTC. Its protein is CATSRGGRRSGYTF.

Notes on this clonotype: A much larger clone lies one base from this, so it may be a read error. The CDR3 carries no conserved terminal phenylalanine or tryptophan, so it likely arises from a read error. The chain links TRBV6-5 to TRBJ1-5, with D maybe TRBD1 (5 bases). Germline V gives CDR1 MNHEY, CDR2 SVGAGI. There are 15 residues in the CDR3. V lost 2 bases and J lost 0, with 8 bases in between. CDR3 residues: CASSYGADSNQPQHC. For the CDR3, the DNA is TGTGCCAGCAGTTACGGGGCCGATAGCAATCAGCCCCAGCATTGT.

The sample holds many counts of this clonotype. The genes are TRBV7-2 and TRBJ2-7, with TRBD2 matching over 13 bases. From germline, CDR1 is SGHTA and CDR2 FQGNSA. Unmatched junction bases numbered 4, after V lost 5 bases and J lost 0 bases. The CDR3 runs 16 residues. The CDR3 sequence is CASSQGLAGSSYEQYF. CDR3 coding DNA: TGTGCCAGCAGCCAGGGACTAGCGGGGAGCTCCTACGAGCAGTACTTC.

This clonotype came up a few times. The CDR3 here is CASSPGTGVVHQPQHF. As DNA, the CDR3 is TGTGCCAGCAGTCCCGGGACAGGGGTTGTTCATCAGCCCCAGCATTTT. This rearrangement joins TRBV6-2 or TRBV6-3 to TRBJ1-5; 10 bases map to TRBD1. Germline V lookup: CDR1 MNHEY, CDR2 SVGEGT. This CDR3 is built from 16 residues. The V and J ends lost 5 bases and 5 bases, in that order; junction bases with no gene match: 9.

This clonotype was seen ten or more times. This rearrangement joins TRBV2 to TRBJ1-1; maybe TRBD1 (5 bases). CDR3 length: 10 residues. Trimming removed 9 bases from V and 9 bases from J, with 11 bases in between. Germline assignment: CDR1 SNHLY and CDR2 FYNNEI. The CDR3 loop reads CASDGGKAFF. Here the CDR3 DNA reads TGTGCCAGTGATGGGGGGAAAGCTTTCTTT.

This clonotype was recorded many times. The gene calls are TRBV20-1 and TRBJ2-7; 8 nucleotides line up with TRBD1. The CDR3 is 14 amino acids. The germline CDR1 and CDR2 sequences are DFQATT and SNEGSKA (reference sequence). The J segment lost 4 bases and the V segment lost 0 bases, leaving 5 bases of the junction unmatched. CDR3 nucleotides: TGCAGTGCTAGAGATCCCGGACAGGGATACGAGCAGTACTTC. This gives the protein CSARDPGQGYEQYF.

The table lists this clonotype with many counts. The V call is TRBV7-6, the J call TRBJ1-2; D unclear. The CDR3 consists of 13 residues. Germline V gene sequence: CDR1 SGHVS, CDR2 FNYEAQ. The V and J ends lost 0 bases and 7 bases respectively, with 9 bases between them. The CDR3 is CASSLAGFGGYTF. CDR3 nucleotides: TGTGCCAGCAGCTTAGCAGGGTTCGGTGGCTACACCTTC.

This clonotype was counted a single time. The rearrangement joins TRBV10-3 to TRBJ2-7, with 9 bases matching TRBD1. The CDR3 consists of 14 residues. CDR1 is ENHRY and CDR2 is SYGVKD in the germline V gene. Germline trimming cut 3 bases from V and 3 bases from J; bases unmatched to any gene: 3. The CDR3 bases are TGTGCCATCAGTGAAGGGACAGGGAACTACGAGCAGTACTTC. It translates to CAISEGTGNYEQYF.

This clonotype was recorded at least ten times. The chain employs TRBV6-5 and TRBJ2-7; weak D call: TRBD2 (6 bases). Germline V lookup: CDR1 MNHEY, CDR2 SVGAGI. This CDR3 contains 15 residues. V was shortened by 4 bases and J by 1 base, with 14 bases between the two germline ends. CDR3 sequence: CASSWRDGASYEQYF. The CDR3 bases are TGTGCCAGCAGTTGGAGGGACGGGGCTTCCTACGAGCAGTACTTC.

This chain links TRBV5-1 with TRBJ2-7, with 9 bases fitting TRBD1. Germline CDR1 is SGHRS and CDR2 is YFSETQ. The junction had 7 bases not matched to a gene; V was cut back by 3 bases and J by 6 bases. The CDR3 is 14 residues long. The CDR3 protein is CASSSSGTGCEQYF. The CDR3 DNA sequence: TGCGCCAGCAGCTCATCCGGGACAGGGTGCGAGCAGTACTTC.

The count of this clonotype is one. This rearrangement joins TRBV11-2 to TRBJ2-7, with TRBD2 matching over 7 bases. V was pared by 2 bases and J by 0 bases, with 4 bases of the junction left unmatched. The CDR3 contains 15 residues. Looked up from germline, CDR1 is SGHAT and CDR2 is FQNNGV. CDR3 DNA sequence: TGTGCCAGCAGCTTATCTCTAGCGGTCTCCTACGAGCAGTACTTC. Translation gives CASSLSLAVSYEQYF.

This clonotype occurred many times. The V and J genes are TRBV5-6 and TRBJ2-7; possibly TRBD1 for D (6 bases). Trimming took off 4 bases at V and 5 bases at J, with 16 bases between the two ends. The length of the CDR3 is 14 residues. Germline CDR1 reads SGHDT; CDR2 reads YYEEEE. The DNA for the CDR3 is TGTGCCAGCAGCCGGATGGACAGAAACAACGAGCAGTACTTC. Its translation is CASSRMDRNNEQYF.

The V and J genes are TRBV4-3 and TRBJ2-5; no reliable D call. Per germline, CDR1 LGHNA and CDR2 YSLEER. The CDR3 length is 15 residues. Trimming took 4 bases from V and 4 from J, leaving 16 bases between them. CDR3 residues: CASSRVPRFGETQYF. The CDR3 DNA reads as TGCGCCAGCAGCCGAGTGCCTAGATTCGGAGAGACCCAGTACTTC.

This clonotype was seen many times. The CDR3 sequence is CASSQEDGGGYEQYF. In DNA, the CDR3 is TGCGCCAGCAGCCAAGAGGATGGCGGGGGATACGAGCAGTACTTC. The chain has TRBV4-3 and TRBJ2-7, with 7 positions matching TRBD2. The CDR3 runs 15 residues. The V segment lost 0 bases and the J segment 4 bases; nucleotides outside the gene matches: 6. Germline V gives CDR1 LGHNA, CDR2 YSLEER.

The chain combines TRBV29-1 with TRBJ2-5; 9 bases agree with TRBD2. The trim removed 6 bases at V and 5 bases at J, leaving 13 bases unmatched. This CDR3 is 15 amino acids long. CDR1 is SQVTM and CDR2 is ANQGSEA in the germline V gene. The DNA for the CDR3 is TGCAGCGTAGCGAGACTAGCGGCCCCCGTGGAGACCCAGTACTTC. Translating gives CSVARLAAPVETQYF.

Regarding this clonotype: At one end the junction does not follow the germline gene, possibly because of a read error. This CDR3 is CASSINRGTGELLF. Written as DNA, the CDR3 is TGTGCCAGTAGTATAAACAGAGGCACCGGGGAGCTGCTTTTT. The chain recombines TRBV19 with TRBJ2-2, with D possibly TRBD2 on 5 matching bases. The V gene's germline CDR1 is LNHDA and CDR2 SQIVND (reference sequence). The CDR3 length is 14 residues.

CDR3 sequence reads: CASRDETGREAFF. CDR3 DNA: TGCGCCAGCAGGGATGAGACCGGGCGGGAAGCTTTCTTT. V gene TRBV10-2 combines with J gene TRBJ1-1, with D uncertain. V was shortened by 6 bases and J by 8 bases, with 16 bases between the two germline ends. The germline CDR1 and CDR2 sequences are WSHSY and SAAADI. The CDR3 consists of 13 residues.

This clonotype was observed at least ten times. The chain is built from TRBV7-8 and TRBJ1-5, with D unresolved. The germline V gene has CDR1 SGHVS and CDR2 FQNEAQ. CDR3 length: 15 amino acids. V dropped 1 base and J dropped 7 bases, with 14 bases sitting between them. The CDR3 protein is CASSLGRQVGQPQHF. CDR3 sequence (DNA): TGTGCCAGCAGCTTAGGTAGGCAGGTTGGACAGCCCCAGCATTTT.

This clonotype was observed at least ten times. The CDR3 region is CSVEPTGIHEQYF. The CDR3 DNA reads as TGCAGCGTCGAACCGACAGGGATCCACGAGCAGTACTTC. This chain joins TRBV29-1 and TRBJ2-7; 7 nucleotides align to TRBD1. The CDR3 contains 13 residues. Per the germline V gene, CDR1 is SQVTM and CDR2 is ANQGSEA. Losses at the gene ends were 6 bases for V and 5 bases for J; bases not matched to a gene: 10.

A word on this clonotype: A much larger clone lies one base from this, so it may be a read error. J is TRBJ1-3 and V is TRBV19; 7 bases line up with TRBD1. Losses at the gene ends were 6 bases for V and 3 bases for J; bases not matched to a gene: 5. Germline CDR1 is LNHDA and CDR2 is SQIVND (reference sequence). This CDR3 region has 14 residues. In nucleotides, the CDR3 is TGTGCCAGTAGGCACGGACAGGTTGGAAACACCATATATTTT. It codes for CASRHGQVGNTIYF.

The table lists this clonotype with a few counts. This chain joins TRBV30 and TRBJ1-1; D remains unclear. V was pared by 3 bases and J by 5 bases, with 13 bases between. Germline V CDR1 and CDR2: GTSNPN, SVGIG (reference sequence). The CDR3 spans 13 residues. DNA of the CDR3: TGTGCCTGGAGGGAACCACCCAGGACTGAAGCTTTCTTT. Translating gives CAWREPPRTEAFF.

V is TRBV7-9 and J is TRBJ2-7, with D unresolved. This CDR3 has 11 amino acids. Trimming took 1 base from V and 10 from J, leaving 8 bases between them. CDR1 is SEHNR and CDR2 is FQNEAQ in the germline V gene (reference sequence). The chain's CDR3 is CASSLESPQYF. In DNA, the CDR3 is TGTGCCAGCAGCTTAGAAAGCCCCCAGTACTTC.

This chain joins TRBV7-2 and TRBJ2-5; D remains unclear. The DNA end is a closer match to TRBJ2-1, so the J assignment may be wrong. Germline V gene sequence: CDR1 SGHTA, CDR2 FQGNSA. This CDR3 has 16 residues. In nucleotides, the CDR3 is TGTGCCAGCAGCTTAGTGGGCACCTTAGCCTACAATGAGCAGTTCTTC. Translating it yields CASSLVGTLAYNEQFF.

This clonotype was counted only a few times. The chain uses TRBV4-1 and TRBJ2-7, with D hard to call. Trimming removed 3 bases at V and 6 bases at J, with 15 bases between. This CDR3 is 14 amino acids long. Germline loops: CDR1 MGHRA, CDR2 YSYEKL. The CDR3 DNA reads TGCGCCAGCAGCCAGGTCGACCCGTCACTCGAGCAGTACTTC. Residues: CASSQVDPSLEQYF.

Ten or more counts support this clonotype. This rearrangement joins TRBV20-1 to TRBJ1-2; a possible D gene is TRBD1 (6 bases). Deletions cut 5 bases from V and 0 bases from J, with 22 bases between. The germline CDR1 and CDR2 sequences are DFQATT and SNEGSKA (reference sequence). The CDR3 spans 17 residues. CDR3 sequence reads: CSAGTRTARMANYGYTF. The CDR3 DNA sequence: TGCAGTGCTGGGACTCGGACAGCCCGGATGGCTAACTATGGCTACACCTTC.

This chain uses TRBV14 with TRBJ2-2, with TRBD2 as a possible D gene (5 bases). This CDR3 has 14 residues. Germline V gives CDR1 SGHDN, CDR2 FVKESK. V was trimmed by 5 bases and J by 2 bases, leaving 9 bases between them. Here the CDR3 reads CASSKRLNTGELFF. CDR3 sequence (DNA): TGTGCCAGCAGCAAAAGACTAAACACCGGGGAGCTGTTTTTT.